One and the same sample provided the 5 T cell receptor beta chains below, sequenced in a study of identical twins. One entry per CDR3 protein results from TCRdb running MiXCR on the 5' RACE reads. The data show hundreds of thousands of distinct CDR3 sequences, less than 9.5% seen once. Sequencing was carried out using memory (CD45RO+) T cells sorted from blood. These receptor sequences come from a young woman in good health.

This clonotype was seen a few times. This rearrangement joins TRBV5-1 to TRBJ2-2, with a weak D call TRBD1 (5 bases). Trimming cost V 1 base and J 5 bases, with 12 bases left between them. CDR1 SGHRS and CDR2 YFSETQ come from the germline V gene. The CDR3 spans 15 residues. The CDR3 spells CASSLLGHLTGELFF. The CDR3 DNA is TGCGCCAGCAGCTTGCTAGGACATTTAACCGGGGAGCTGTTTTTT. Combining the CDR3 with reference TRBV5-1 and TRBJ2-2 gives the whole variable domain KAGVTQTPRYLIKTRGQQVTLSCSPISGHRSVSWYQQTPGQGLQFLFEYFSETQRNKGNFPGRFSGRQFSNSRSEMNVSTLELGDSALYLCASSLLGHLTGELFFGEGSRLTVL.

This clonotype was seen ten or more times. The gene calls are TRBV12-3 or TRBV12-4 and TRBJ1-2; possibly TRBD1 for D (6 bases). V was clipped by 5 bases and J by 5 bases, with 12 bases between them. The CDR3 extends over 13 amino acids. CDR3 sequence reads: CASSRTGKYGYTF. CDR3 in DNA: TGTGCCAGCAGTCGAACAGGGAAATATGGCTACACCTTC.

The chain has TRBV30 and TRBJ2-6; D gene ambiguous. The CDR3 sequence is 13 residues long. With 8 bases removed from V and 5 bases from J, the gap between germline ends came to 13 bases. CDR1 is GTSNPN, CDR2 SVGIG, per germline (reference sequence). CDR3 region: CARKALRANVLTF. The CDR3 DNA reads TGTGCCCGGAAAGCGTTGAGGGCCAACGTCCTGACTTTC.

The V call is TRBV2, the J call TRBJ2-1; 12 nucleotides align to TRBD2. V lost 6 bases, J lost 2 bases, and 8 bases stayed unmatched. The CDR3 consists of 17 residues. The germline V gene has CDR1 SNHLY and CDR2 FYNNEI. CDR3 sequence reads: CASRRLWTSGTYNEQFF. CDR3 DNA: TGTGCCAGCAGACGACTCTGGACTAGCGGGACCTACAATGAGCAGTTCTTC.

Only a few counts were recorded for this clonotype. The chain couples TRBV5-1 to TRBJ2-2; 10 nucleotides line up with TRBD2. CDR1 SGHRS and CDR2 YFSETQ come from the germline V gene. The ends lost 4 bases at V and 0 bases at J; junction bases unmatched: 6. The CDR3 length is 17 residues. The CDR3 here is CASSLGTSASNTGELFF. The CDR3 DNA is TGCGCCAGCAGCCTCGGGACTAGCGCTTCGAACACCGGGGAGCTGTTTTTT.